Listed here are 2 T cell receptor beta chains from one sample, sequenced in a study of T cells after posttransplantation cyclophosphamide. Here immunoSEQ multiplex PCR was the method, and the copy in TCRdb shows in-frame clones only, minus some. This repertoire lists 30,000 to 35,000 clones without singletons; around 6.5% sits in the top ten. Input material: PBMCs. The receptors were gathered from a woman between 45 and 60 years old in good health and a related stem cell transplant donor.

The CDR3 loop is CASSFVRGGKQETQYF. DNA of the CDR3: TGTGCCAGCAGTTTCGTTAGGGGGGGCAAGCAAGAGACCCAGTACTTC. The chain couples TRBV6-5 to TRBJ2-5; possible D gene TRBD2, 7 bases. Trimming shortened V by 4 bases and J by 2 bases, and 17 bases separated the two germline ends. CDR1 MNHEY and CDR2 SVGAGI come from the germline V gene. The CDR3 length is 16 residues.

The V and J genes are TRBV18 and TRBJ2-7; D might be TRBD1 (6 bases). From germline, CDR1 is KGHSH and CDR2 LQKENI. V gave up 4 bases and J gave up 0 bases, with 10 bases separating them. The CDR3 is 14 amino acids. CDR3 amino acids: CASSQLGGSYEQYF. For the CDR3, the DNA is TGTGCCAGCTCACAGCTAGGGGGCTCCTACGAGCAGTACTTC.